These T cell receptor beta chains were read from a single sample in a study of molecular identifiers for immune sequencing clone quantification. One entry per CDR3 protein results from TCRdb running MiXCR on the PCR reads. The sample yields fewer than 70,000 distinct CDR3 sequences, around 18% seen once. Material for sequencing was naive CD8+ T cells from blood, with Jurkat cell RNA spiked in. The receptors come from a human donor in good health. Some libraries in this study had Jurkat cell RNA spiked in. CDR3s include the opening cysteine and the closing phenylalanine or tryptophan. A D gene is named only where the DNA matches it firmly. Size tells how often a clone was seen (once, few, many) or the class of an expanded clone, and some rows leave it out.

d_gene	abundance	v_gene	j_gene	CDR3aa	CDR3nt
TRBD2	many	TRBV3-1	TRBJ2-7	CASSPILGGAGDYEQYF	TGTGCCAGCAGCCCGATCTTAGGTGGAGCGGGAGACTACGAGCAGTACTTC
-	-	TRBV11-3	TRBJ2-1	CASSSRNHSYNEQFF	TGTGCCAGCAGCTCGAGGAACCACTCATACAATGAGCAGTTCTTC
TRBD2	-	TRBV9	TRBJ2-7	CASSESGAPTYEQYF	TGTGCCAGCAGCGAAAGCGGGGCACCTACTTACGAGCAGTACTTC
-	many	TRBV4-1	TRBJ1-5	CASSQDSGAGQPQHF	TGCGCCAGCAGCCAAGATTCGGGGGCGGGTCAGCCCCAGCATTTT
-	many	TRBV5-4	TRBJ2-3	CASSPDRTIENTDTQYF	TGTGCCAGCAGCCCCGATAGAACCATCGAAAACACAGATACGCAGTATTTT
TRBD2	many	TRBV15	TRBJ2-3	CATSRDVAGADTQYF	TGTGCCACCAGCAGAGATGTAGCGGGAGCAGATACGCAGTATTTT
TRBD2	many	TRBV27	TRBJ2-3	CASSSPTSGSYPPSTDTQYF	TGTGCCAGCAGTTCCCCGACTAGCGGGAGCTACCCACCTAGCACAGATACGCAGTATTTT
-	many	TRBV4-1	TRBJ2-7	CASSQSATSLDEQYF	TGCGCCAGCAGCCAATCGGCGACTAGTCTCGACGAGCAGTACTTC
-	many	TRBV27	TRBJ2-3	CASSLNPTISTDRQYF	TGTGCCAGCAGTTTGAATCCTACCATTAGCACAGATAGGCAGTATTTT
TRBD1	many	TRBV6-2/TRBV6-3	TRBJ2-7	CASAGTERYEQYF	TGTGCCAGCGCCGGGACAGAAAGGTACGAGCAGTACTTC
-	many	TRBV6-6	TRBJ2-7	CASSSPRGLAPYEQYF	TGTGCCAGCAGTTCCCCGAGGGGCCTAGCACCCTACGAGCAGTACTTC
-	-	TRBV7-9	TRBJ2-1	CASSFIPGANEQFF	TGTGCCAGCAGCTTTATTCCGGGAGCCAATGAGCAGTTCTTC
TRBD2	many	TRBV6-5	TRBJ2-2	CASSRGLAQNTGELFF	TGTGCCAGCAGCAGAGGACTAGCGCAGAACACCGGGGAGCTGTTTTTT
TRBD2	many	TRBV3-1	TRBJ2-3	CASSRQGGGRATDTQYF	TGTGCCAGCAGCCGACAGGGAGGCGGGAGGGCGACAGATACGCAGTATTTT
TRBD2	few	TRBV7-2	TRBJ2-5	CASSLVLAGGGFVETQYF	TGTGCCAGCAGCTTAGTTCTAGCGGGAGGTGGGTTTGTGGAGACCCAGTACTTC
TRBD1	few	TRBV4-3	TRBJ2-7	CASSQGQGTYEQYF	TGCGCCAGCAGTCAAGGACAGGGAACCTACGAGCAGTACTTC